These 11 T cell receptor beta chains share one sample of origin, sequenced in a study of T cell repertoires in MIS-A myocarditis. Sequencing used immunoSEQ multiplex PCR; TCRdb keeps in-frame clones, though not all of them. In the table there are about 16,000 clones, around two thirds of which are singletons. The sequenced material came from left ventricle heart tissue obtained at autopsy. The receptors originated from a man aged 18 to 29 with fulminant myocarditis from multisystem inflammatory syndrome in adults (MIS-A) after COVID-19.

V gene TRBV6-1 combines with J gene TRBJ1-4; possibly TRBD1 for D (5 bases). CDR1 MNHNS and CDR2 SASEGT come from the germline V gene. The V end lost 0 bases, the J end lost 8 bases, and 16 bases lay between the germline ends. The CDR3 runs to 16 residues. This chain's CDR3 is CASSEALPGMGEKLFF. DNA for the CDR3: TGTGCCAGCAGTGAAGCGCTTCCAGGGATGGGAGAAAAACTGTTTTTT.

The chain couples TRBV5-4 to TRBJ1-1; TRBD1 is a possible D gene (5 bases). The CDR3 sequence is 16 residues long. Germline V gene data show CDR1 as SGHNT and CDR2 as YYREEE (reference sequence). Trimming removed 2 bases at V and 2 bases at J, with 16 bases between. The CDR3 loop is CASSFGGTPLNTEAFF. CDR3 DNA sequence: TGTGCCAGCAGCTTCGGGGGGACCCCTCTCAACACTGAAGCTTTCTTT.

The gene calls are TRBV6-6 and TRBJ2-5; 7 bases agree with TRBD1. V dropped 6 bases and J dropped 5; count of bases not matched to a gene: 15. The germline CDR1 and CDR2 sequences are MNHNY and SVGAGI (reference sequence). CDR3 length: 16 amino acids. CDR3 nucleotides: TGTGCCAGCAGCAAGGACCGTACAGGGGTTGGTGAGACCCAGTACTTC. Translated: CASSKDRTGVGETQYF.

The V and J genes are TRBV28 and TRBJ1-3; TRBD1 matches at 8 bases. Germline V gene sequence: CDR1 MDHEN, CDR2 SYDVKM. V dropped 4 bases and J dropped 8; count of bases not matched to a gene: 7. The CDR3 extends over 14 amino acids. The CDR3 protein is CASSSGQGADTIYF. CDR3 sequence (DNA): TGTGCCAGCAGTTCAGGGCAGGGGGCTGACACCATATATTTT.

The chain joins TRBV6-5 to TRBJ2-1; 13 bases are shared with TRBD2. Germline CDR1 MNHEY, CDR2 SVGAGI. With 10 bases clipped from V and 7 bases from J, the junction kept 10 bases outside the gene matches. This CDR3 has 15 residues. The CDR3 reads CATALWTSGSNEQFF. The CDR3 nucleotides are TGTGCCACCGCACTCTGGACTAGCGGGAGTAATGAGCAGTTCTTC.

The chain joins TRBV18 to TRBJ2-5; D perhaps matches TRBD2 (6 bases). The CDR3 runs 14 residues. V lost 2 bases and J 5 bases, leaving 12 bases between the germline ends. Germline values: CDR1 KGHSH, CDR2 LQKENI. This CDR3 reads CASSPMRAGETQYF. In DNA form, the CDR3 reads TGTGCCAGCTCACCAATGAGGGCGGGGGAGACCCAGTACTTC.

The table lists this clone with a count of one. The chain has TRBV9 and TRBJ1-4, with a possible D match to TRBD1 (5 bases). The CDR3 has 16 residues. Germline values: CDR1 SGDLS, CDR2 YYNGEE. V shed 4 bases and J shed 5 bases, with 18 bases lying between them. CDR3 nucleotide sequence: TGTGCCAGCAGCCCTGGGGGAAGGGCCCTCAATGAAAAACTGTTTTTT. As protein: CASSPGGRALNEKLFF.

The rearrangement uses TRBV27 and TRBJ2-4; 10 positions agree with TRBD1. The ends lost 8 bases at V and 1 base at J; junction bases unmatched: 2. CDR3 length equals 14 residues. Germline V CDR1 and CDR2: MNHEY, SMNVEV (reference sequence). CDR3 DNA sequence: TGTGCCAGCGGGACAGGGGCCGCCAAAAACATTCAGTACTTC. It is translated as CASGTGAAKNIQYF.

Regarding this clone: The same CDR3 arises from other DNA sequences in this sample as well. The chain links TRBV6-6 to TRBJ2-7, with 11 bases aligning to TRBD1. From germline, CDR1 is MNHNY and CDR2 SVGAGI (reference sequence). The CDR3 extends over 13 amino acids. The J segment lost 5 bases and the V segment lost 10 bases, leaving 7 bases of the junction unmatched. The chain's CDR3 is CATVRDRGDEQYF. CDR3 DNA: TGTGCCACTGTCCGGGACAGGGGGGACGAGCAGTACTTC.

The CDR3 protein is CASSLEGDTQYF. The DNA of the CDR3 is TGTGCCAGCAGCTTAGAGGGAGATACGCAGTATTTT. The chain has TRBV2 and TRBJ2-3, with TRBD2 as a possible D gene (5 bases). The V gene's germline CDR1 is SNHLY and CDR2 FYNNEI. With 6 bases removed from V and 5 bases from J, the gap between germline ends came to 9 bases. This CDR3 spans 12 amino acids.

A single count supports this clone. The V gene is TRBV30, the J gene TRBJ2-1, with TRBD2 as a possible D gene (6 bases). The V gene lost 0 bases and the J gene lost 4 bases, with 10 bases spanning the gap. This CDR3 region has 14 residues. The germline gives CDR1 GTSNPN, CDR2 SVGIG (reference sequence). The CDR3 coding sequence is TGTGCCTGGAGTGTCAGCGGGCCGTACAATGAGCAGTTCTTC. This translates into CAWSVSGPYNEQFF.